The T cell receptor beta chain described here comes from a study of memory CD4+ T cells and cytomegalovirus serostatus. Study details: Donors were healthy Belgian adults, 10 or so CMV seropositive and approximately 23 seronegative. Findings of the study overall: Each of 55 to 80 CMV-associated TCRbeta sequences occurred in one to five individuals. A US-trained random forest predicted CMV serostatus with median AUC about 0.92.

This CDR3 spans 15 amino acids. V trimming: 3 bases; J trimming: 1 base; junction bases outside the gene matches: 4. CDR1 and CDR2 (germline): SGHKS, YYEKEE (reference sequence). Method: immunoSEQ multiplex PCR; TCRdb's copy keeps in-frame clones and lacks some. Among about 75,000 clones listed, under 80% were seen once. A word on this clone: Its antigen is undetermined.

The sort gate was single viable CD3+CD4+CD8-CD45RO+ cells for memory CD4+ T cells. The sequence was obtained from an adult in good health and CMV-seropositive. This chain joins TRBV5-5 and TRBJ2-7; 10 bases match TRBD2. Sequencing used memory CD4+ T cells from blood. The CDR3 nucleotides are TGTGCCAGCAGCTCCCTAGCGGGAGCATCCTACGAGCAGTACGTC. Amino acid sequence: CASSSLAGASYEQYV.